One and the same sample provided the 19 T cell receptor beta chains below, sequenced in a study of shared clonotypes between healthy human individuals. Only CD45RO-negative cells positively selected for CCR7 counted as naive CD8 cells, so terminally differentiated effector memory CD45RA+ cells were excluded. The repertoire was sequenced with immunoSEQ multiplex PCR; TCRdb's copy has only in-frame clones and lacks some. The table records some 2 million clones, around 96% of them present only once. The material sequenced was naive CD8+ T cells sorted from blood. These receptors were obtained from a man between 18 and 35 years old in good health.

V is TRBV27 and J is TRBJ2-3; TRBD1 matches at 9 bases. The CDR3 runs 15 residues. V was clipped by 5 bases and J by 3 bases; unmatched bases: 6. Germline assignment: CDR1 MNHEY and CDR2 SMNVEV (reference sequence). The CDR3 coding sequence is TGTGCCAGCAGTCTGGGACAGGGATTTACAGATACGCAGTATTTT. Amino acids: CASSLGQGFTDTQYF.

V usage is TRBV7-9 and J usage is TRBJ1-2; D might be TRBD1 (6 bases). The CDR3 has 17 amino acids. Trimming removed 5 bases at V and 4 bases at J, with 23 bases between. Per the germline V gene, CDR1 is SEHNR and CDR2 is FQNEAQ (reference sequence). The CDR3 reads CASSPIYFFGQFYGYTF. The CDR3, as DNA: TGTGCCAGCAGCCCTATATATTTCTTCGGACAGTTCTATGGCTACACCTTC.

CDR3 coding DNA: TGTGCCAGCTCCCAAAATGAAGCTTTCTTT. It translates to CASSQNEAFF. The rearrangement uses TRBV11-2 and TRBJ1-1; D gene uncertain. This CDR3 comprises 10 residues. The ends were cut back, 8 bases at V and 7 bases at J, with 8 bases in the middle. Per the germline V gene, CDR1 is SGHAT and CDR2 is FQNNGV.

This rearrangement joins TRBV10-3 to TRBJ1-1, with D perhaps matching TRBD1 (5 bases). In germline, CDR1 is ENHRY, CDR2 SYGVKD. The CDR3 is 13 residues long. V was trimmed by 3 bases and J by 6 bases, leaving 11 bases between them. The CDR3 region is CAISEGEAAEAFF. DNA for the CDR3: TGTGCCATCAGTGAAGGGGAGGCGGCTGAAGCTTTCTTT.

The chain is built from TRBV25-1 and TRBJ1-1, with D possibly being TRBD1 (5 bases). Trimming removed 4 bases from V and 6 bases from J, with 12 bases in between. Germline CDR1 MGHDK, CDR2 SYGVNS. CDR3 length: 13 amino acids. This chain's CDR3 is CASSVTGGAEAFF. CDR3 DNA sequence: TGTGCCAGCAGTGTGACTGGGGGTGCTGAAGCTTTCTTT.

Points on this clone: The sample has other DNA sequences that encode this CDR3 too. The chain carries TRBV6-4 and TRBJ1-1; D is undetermined. V was cut by 0 bases and J by 1 base, with 3 bases left in between. The CDR3 is 13 residues long. The germline gives CDR1 MRHNA, CDR2 SNTAGT. The DNA of the CDR3 is TGTGCCAGCAGTGACTCGGGGAACACTGAAGCTTTCTTT. Encoded protein: CASSDSGNTEAFF.

The rearrangement uses TRBV15 and TRBJ2-3; 7 bases agree with TRBD2. The CDR3 length is 14 residues. V dropped 5 bases and J dropped 4; count of bases not matched to a gene: 6. The germline V gene encodes CDR1 LNHNV and CDR2 YYDKDF (reference sequence). The CDR3 spells CATSEGRAADTQYF. CDR3 nucleotides: TGTGCCACCAGCGAGGGGAGGGCCGCAGATACGCAGTATTTT.

The DNA of the CDR3 is TGCAGCGTTGAAGGAGAGCGAGACCCCTACAATGAGCAGTTCTTC. Protein product: CSVEGERDPYNEQFF. The chain links TRBV29-1 to TRBJ2-1; D is uncertain. CDR3 length: 15 residues. The V end lost 1 base, the J end lost 2 bases, and 12 bases lay between the germline ends. Germline V CDR1 and CDR2: SQVTM, ANQGSEA.

DNA of the CDR3: TGCAGCGTTGAAACGGGGGTGAACACTGAAGCTTTCTTT. Its translation: CSVETGVNTEAFF. The rearrangement uses TRBV29-1 and TRBJ1-1; weak D call: TRBD1 (5 bases). Germline CDR1 SQVTM, CDR2 ANQGSEA. The CDR3 sequence is 13 residues long. The V gene lost 2 bases and the J gene lost 0 bases, with 7 bases spanning the gap.

The chain combines TRBV19 with TRBJ2-2, with 8 nucleotides matching TRBD2. The trim removed 7 bases at V and 6 bases at J, leaving 4 bases unmatched. The length of the CDR3 is 13 residues. Germline-derived CDR1 and CDR2 are LNHDA and SQIVND (reference sequence). This chain's CDR3 is CASTFGGAGELFF. CDR3 coding DNA: TGTGCCAGTACCTTCGGGGGGGCCGGGGAGCTGTTTTTT.

The V and J genes are TRBV4-3 and TRBJ2-7, with 7 bases that match TRBD2. Trimming removed 1 base from V and 2 bases from J; junction bases left unmatched: 5. Germline CDR1 and CDR2: LGHNA and YSLEER. This CDR3 has 15 residues. CDR3 DNA sequence: TGCGCCAGCAGCCAAGTGTGGGACTATACCTACGAGCAGTACTTC. Protein sequence: CASSQVWDYTYEQYF.

The chain is built from TRBV2 and TRBJ2-2; D unresolved. Between the trimmed V and J ends, which lost 8 bases and 7 bases, there was a span of 14 bases. Germline V gene sequence: CDR1 SNHLY, CDR2 FYNNEI. This CDR3 region has 13 residues. The CDR3 here is CASEPPGLGELFF. CDR3 nucleotides: TGTGCCAGCGAGCCCCCCGGCCTCGGGGAGCTGTTTTTT.

CDR3 protein: CASSLTAGTVYGYTF. CDR3 in DNA: TGTGCCAGCAGTTTGACGGCCGGGACAGTCTATGGCTACACCTTC. This chain connects TRBV27 to TRBJ1-2, with 7 bases matching TRBD1. Germline CDR1 and CDR2: MNHEY and SMNVEV (reference sequence). This CDR3 region has 15 residues. With 3 bases clipped from V and 4 bases from J, the junction kept 8 bases outside the gene matches.

A single count supports this clone. The chain recombines TRBV5-4 with TRBJ2-1; perhaps TRBD1 as D (6 bases). With 0 bases removed from V and 7 bases from J, the gap between germline ends came to 11 bases. This CDR3 has 14 residues. Germline V gene lookup returns CDR1 SGHNT and CDR2 YYREEE (reference sequence). The CDR3 spells CASSLEGTLNEQFF. The CDR3 DNA reads as TGTGCCAGCAGCTTGGAGGGGACACTGAATGAGCAGTTCTTC.

The V gene is TRBV6-1, the J gene TRBJ1-3; 8 nucleotides align to TRBD1. The V gene's germline CDR1 is MNHNS and CDR2 SASEGT. Trimming at V came to 0 bases and at J to 4 bases, leaving 11 bases not matched to a gene. The CDR3 loop spans 18 amino acids. The CDR3, as DNA: TGTGCCAGCAGTGAAGCGCCCAATTACCGGGACAGGGGAAACACCATATATTTT. Its protein is CASSEAPNYRDRGNTIYF.

The chain couples TRBV4-1 to TRBJ2-7; perhaps TRBD1 as D (6 bases). Between the trimmed V and J ends, which lost 1 base and 0 bases, there was a span of 13 bases. The germline V gene has CDR1 MGHRA and CDR2 YSYEKL. This CDR3 spans 16 amino acids. The CDR3: CASSQVGGGPSYEQYF. The CDR3 DNA is TGCGCCAGCAGCCAAGTAGGTGGGGGCCCCTCCTACGAGCAGTACTTC.

The rearrangement joins TRBV4-1 to TRBJ1-5; TRBD1 aligns across 9 bases. The CDR3 consists of 17 residues. The V gene's germline CDR1 is MGHRA and CDR2 YSYEKL. V dropped 0 bases and J dropped 2; count of bases not matched to a gene: 5. The CDR3 sequence: CASSQDGTGYGNQPQHF. The CDR3 DNA follows: TGCGCCAGCAGCCAAGATGGGACAGGGTACGGCAATCAGCCCCAGCATTTT.

The chain combines TRBV6-1 with TRBJ1-2, with a weak D call TRBD1 (6 bases). Trimming cost V 1 base and J 6 bases, with 12 bases left between them. The germline gives CDR1 MNHNS, CDR2 SASEGT. The CDR3 has 14 amino acids. The CDR3 bases are TGTGCCAGCAGTGAAGTACGGAGGGGGGATGGCTACACCTTC. Translation: CASSEVRRGDGYTF.

The V gene is TRBV6-1, the J gene TRBJ2-3; TRBD1 matches at 8 bases. The CDR3 is 17 residues long. The V gene's germline CDR1 is MNHNS and CDR2 SASEGT. V gave up 1 base and J gave up 5 bases; unmatched junction bases: 11. CDR3 sequence reads: CASSEGGVQGVEDTQYF. The CDR3, as DNA: TGTGCCAGCAGTGAAGGAGGGGTACAGGGGGTGGAAGATACGCAGTATTTT.